These 21 T cell receptor beta chains were all obtained from the same sample, sequenced in a study of blood T cell repertoires in COVID-19 (dated by TCRdb to the early 2020s). To prepare the library, the immunoSEQ multiplex PCR assay was applied. TCRdb obtained this table from immuneACCESS and retained in-frame rearrangements with V and J assigned. These tables miss some clones; where compared with another copy, unresolved V genes account for less than half of the shortfall, and the remainder is unexplained. The sample table lists roughly 250,000 clones, 80% to 90% of them with a count of one. The ten largest clones add up to under 3% of the sample. The specimen was PBMCs or T cells enriched from blood (not recorded which). The receptors shown here come from a woman younger than 30 who had recovered from COVID-19.

J is TRBJ1-5 and V is TRBV6-2 or TRBV6-3; D not resolved. Trimming cost V 0 bases and J 5 bases, with 2 bases left between them. From germline, CDR1 is MNHEY and CDR2 SVGEGT. There are 12 residues in the CDR3. The CDR3 loop is CASSYSDQPQHF. CDR3 DNA: TGTGCCAGCAGTTACTCCGATCAGCCCCAGCATTTT.

The genes are TRBV4-2 and TRBJ2-1; TRBD2 might be the D (6 bases). Trimming removed 1 base from V and 8 bases from J, with 15 bases in between. CDR1 and CDR2 from the germline V gene are LGHNA and YNFKEQ. The length of the CDR3 is 15 residues. The CDR3 DNA reads as TGTGCCAGCAGCCAAGGGTGGGACTCGATATATGAGCAGTTCTTC. Translated, it gives CASSQGWDSIYEQFF.

The chain employs TRBV12-3 or TRBV12-4 and TRBJ2-7; perhaps TRBD1 as D (6 bases). The CDR3 sequence is 13 residues long. Trimming removed 1 base from V and 4 bases from J, with 8 bases in between. CDR3 in amino acids: CASSLDRVYEQYF. CDR3 DNA: TGTGCCAGCAGTTTAGACAGGGTTTACGAGCAGTACTTC.

For the CDR3, the DNA is TGCGCCAGCAGCCAAGATTTATTGCGTGGCTACACCTTC. This sequence encodes CASSQDLLRGYTF. The chain is built from TRBV4-1 and TRBJ1-2, with D unresolved. The length of the CDR3 is 13 residues. Germline V gene lookup returns CDR1 MGHRA and CDR2 YSYEKL. Trimming took off 0 bases at V and 7 bases at J, with 9 bases between the two ends.

As concerns this clone: Without the conserved terminal phenylalanine or tryptophan, this CDR3 likely stems from a read error. The DNA is left out, because the CDR3 cannot be placed on it with certainty; the CDR3 is given as TCRdb lists it. V gene TRBV12-3 or TRBV12-4 combines with J gene TRBJ1-2; the table names TRBD1, a call not compared with the DNA. The CDR3 contains 11 residues when both ends are counted. The CDR3 loop is CASSTGSWVNS.

V gene TRBV7-9 combines with J gene TRBJ1-2; D not certain. Trimming took off 5 bases at V and 8 bases at J, with 9 bases between the two ends. CDR1 SEHNR and CDR2 FQNEAQ come from the germline V gene (reference sequence). The CDR3 totals 11 residues. The CDR3 loop is CASSRTQGYTF. The CDR3 bases are TGTGCCAGCAGCCGGACTCAAGGCTACACCTTC. Full variable domain (outside the CDR3, taken from reference TRBV7-9 and TRBJ1-2): DTGVSQNPRHKITKRGQNVTFRCDPISEHNRLYWYRQTLGQGPEFLTYFQNEAQLEKSRLLSDRFSAERPKGSFSTLEIQRTEQGDSAMYLCASSRTQGYTFGSGTRLTVV.

V is TRBV2 and J is TRBJ1-5; TRBD1 matches 9 bases. V was pared by 4 bases and J by 2 bases, with 3 bases of the junction left unmatched. The CDR3 consists of 15 residues. Germline-derived CDR1 and CDR2 are SNHLY and FYNNEI. The CDR3 DNA is TGTGCCAGCAGTGCCAGGACAGGGGGCAATCAGCCCCAGCATTTT. It specifies CASSARTGGNQPQHF.

The chain couples TRBV7-9 to TRBJ1-1; weak D call: TRBD1 (6 bases). Germline-derived CDR1 and CDR2 are SEHNR and FQNEAQ (reference sequence). V was clipped by 5 bases and J by 0 bases, with 13 bases between them. This CDR3 comprises 15 residues. The DNA for the CDR3 is TGTGCCAGCAGCACTCCCGGGACACTGAACACTGAAGCTTTCTTT. Residues: CASSTPGTLNTEAFF.

V is TRBV25-1 and J is TRBJ1-3; D gene ambiguous. Germline loops: CDR1 MGHDK, CDR2 SYGVNS. V lost 4 bases to trimming and J lost 3 bases, with 10 bases between them. CDR3 length: 14 residues. The CDR3 DNA sequence: TGTGCCAGCAGTGGCGGGAAAAATGGAAACACCATATATTTT. Translation gives CASSGGKNGNTIYF.

V and J are TRBV4-2 and TRBJ1-1; unclear D gene. The CDR3 sequence is 14 residues long. Germline assignment: CDR1 LGHNA and CDR2 YNFKEQ. Trimming pared 0 bases from V and 1 base from J, leaving 6 bases between. The chain's CDR3 is CASSQEPRNTEAFF. The CDR3 coding sequence is TGTGCCAGCAGCCAAGAACCGCGGAACACTGAAGCTTTCTTT.

The chain is built from TRBV30 and TRBJ2-3; the match to TRBD2 covers 10 bases. The J segment lost 6 bases and the V segment lost 0 bases, leaving 0 bases of the junction unmatched. Looked up from germline, CDR1 is GTSNPN and CDR2 is SVGIG (reference sequence). This CDR3 contains 13 residues. CDR3 residues: CAWSVSGGDTQYF. CDR3 sequence (DNA): TGTGCCTGGAGTGTTAGCGGGGGGGATACGCAGTATTTT.

The CDR3 spells CASSIRDRGLGTGELFF. The CDR3 nucleotides read TGTGCCAGTAGTATTCGAGACAGGGGGCTCGGCACCGGGGAGCTGTTTTTT. The chain employs TRBV19 and TRBJ2-2, with 10 positions matching TRBD1. This CDR3 contains 17 residues. V shed 3 bases and J 4 bases; nucleotides not matched to a gene: 8. Germline V lookup: CDR1 LNHDA, CDR2 SQIVND (reference sequence). Supplemented by reference TRBV19 and TRBJ2-2, the full variable domain reads DGGITQSPKYLFRKEGQNVTLSCEQNLNHDAMYWYRQDPGQGLRLIYYSQIVNDFQKGDIAEGYSVSREKKESFPLTVTSAQKNPTAFYLCASSIRDRGLGTGELFFGEGSRLTVL.

The chain joins TRBV7-9 to TRBJ2-7; D uncertain. The ends were cut back, 1 base at V and 3 bases at J, with 10 bases in the middle. The CDR3 has 14 residues. Germline CDR1 is SEHNR and CDR2 is FQNEAQ (reference sequence). CDR3 DNA: TGTGCCAGCAGCTTAGATCTAGAGATCTACGAGCAGTACTTC. It codes for CASSLDLEIYEQYF.

The J gene is TRBJ1-2, the V gene TRBV28; a possible D gene is TRBD1 (5 bases). This CDR3 comprises 14 residues. The V end lost 10 bases, the J end lost 3 bases, and 18 bases lay between the germline ends. Germline-derived CDR1 and CDR2 are MDHEN and SYDVKM. This CDR3 is CATQPITGDYGYTF. In nucleotides, the CDR3 is TGTGCCACCCAGCCCATAACAGGAGACTATGGCTACACCTTC.

This chain uses TRBV5-1 with TRBJ2-7; 15 positions match TRBD2. V was pared by 6 bases and J by 5 bases, with 12 bases of the junction left unmatched. The CDR3 runs to 17 residues. Germline loops: CDR1 SGHRS, CDR2 YFSETQ. CDR3 sequence reads: CASTEQRTSGGADEQYF. CDR3 coding DNA: TGCGCCAGCACCGAACAACGGACTAGCGGGGGGGCCGACGAGCAGTACTTC.

The chain recombines TRBV2 with TRBJ2-7; the D is unclear. This CDR3 region has 11 residues. The germline V gene encodes CDR1 SNHLY and CDR2 FYNNEI. The ends were cut back, 2 bases at V and 6 bases at J, with 5 bases in the middle. CDR3 amino acids: CASSETSEQYF. In nucleotides, the CDR3 is TGTGCCAGCAGTGAAACGAGCGAGCAGTACTTC.

In the case of this clone: The CDR3 ends on some other residue instead of the conserved phenylalanine or tryptophan, so this is likely a read error. No DNA is shown, since the ends of the CDR3 on it are uncertain; the CDR3 is the one TCRdb lists. V is TRBV2 and J is TRBJ2-3; the table's TRBD2 call for D was not verified on the DNA. Germline CDR1 reads SNHLY; CDR2 reads FYNNEI. The CDR3 is 13 amino acids long, termini counted. CDR3 region: CASSERGGRLAGG.

V usage is TRBV2 and J usage is TRBJ1-2; the match to TRBD1 covers 10 bases. From germline, CDR1 is SNHLY and CDR2 FYNNEI. The J segment lost 4 bases and the V segment lost 6 bases, leaving 8 bases of the junction unmatched. This CDR3 has 15 amino acids. CDR3 sequence (DNA): TGTGCCAGCAGACTCCGGGACAGGGGTTTCTATGGCTACACCTTC. It encodes CASRLRDRGFYGYTF.

The CDR3 region has the DNA TGCGCCAGCAGCCTGGACAGGGGGCAAGGTGAAGCTTTCTTT. Translating it yields CASSLDRGQGEAFF. The chain uses TRBV5-1 and TRBJ1-1, with 11 bases lining up with TRBD1. The junction had 6 bases not matched to a gene; V was cut back by 4 bases and J by 7 bases. The CDR3 has 14 residues. The V gene's germline CDR1 is SGHRS and CDR2 YFSETQ.

This chain uses TRBV13 with TRBJ2-1; 9 positions agree with TRBD2. The germline gives CDR1 PRHDT, CDR2 FYEKMQ (reference sequence). The CDR3 contains 15 residues. The V gene end was trimmed by 1 base and the J gene end by 9 bases; junction bases not matched to a gene: 7. CDR3 protein: CASSLETSGRGEQFF. The CDR3 region has the DNA TGTGCCAGCAGCTTAGAGACTAGCGGACGCGGTGAGCAGTTCTTC.

The chain employs TRBV9 and TRBJ1-1, with 9 positions matching TRBD1. CDR1 SGDLS and CDR2 YYNGEE come from the germline V gene. The V segment lost 5 bases and the J segment 1 base; nucleotides outside the gene matches: 3. The CDR3 totals 14 residues. The CDR3 nucleotides read TGTGCCAGCAGGGGGGGACAGGGGAACACTGAAGCTTTCTTT. Amino acids: CASRGGQGNTEAFF.